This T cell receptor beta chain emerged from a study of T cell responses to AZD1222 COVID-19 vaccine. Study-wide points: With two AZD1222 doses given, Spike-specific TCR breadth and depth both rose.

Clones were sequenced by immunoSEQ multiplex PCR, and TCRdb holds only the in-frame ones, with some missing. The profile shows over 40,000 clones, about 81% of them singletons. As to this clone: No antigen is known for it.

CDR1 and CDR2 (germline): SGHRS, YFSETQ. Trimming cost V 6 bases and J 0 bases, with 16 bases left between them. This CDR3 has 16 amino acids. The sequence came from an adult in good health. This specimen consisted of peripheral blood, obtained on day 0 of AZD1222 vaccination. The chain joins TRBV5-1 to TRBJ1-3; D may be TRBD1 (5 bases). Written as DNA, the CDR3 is TGCGCCAGCACCCGGGGCCCACCGAACTCTGGAAACACCATATATTTT. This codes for CASTRGPPNSGNTIYF.